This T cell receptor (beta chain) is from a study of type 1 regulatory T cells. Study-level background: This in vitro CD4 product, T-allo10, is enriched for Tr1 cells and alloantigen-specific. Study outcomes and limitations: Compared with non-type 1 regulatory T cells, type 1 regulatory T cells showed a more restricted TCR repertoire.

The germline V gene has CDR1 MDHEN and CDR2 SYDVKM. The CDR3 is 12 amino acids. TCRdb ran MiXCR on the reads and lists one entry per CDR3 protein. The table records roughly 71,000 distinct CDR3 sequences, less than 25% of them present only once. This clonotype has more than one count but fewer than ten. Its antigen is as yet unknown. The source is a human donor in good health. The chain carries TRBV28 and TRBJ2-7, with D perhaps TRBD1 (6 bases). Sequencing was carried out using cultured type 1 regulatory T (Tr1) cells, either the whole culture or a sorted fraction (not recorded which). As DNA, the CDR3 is TGTGTCTGTGGGGGCGATTCCTACGAGCAGTACTTC. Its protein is CVCGGDSYEQYF.